Presented here are 15 T cell receptor beta chains from one specimen sequenced in a study of cytomegalovirus exposure and HLA in healthy donors (dated by TCRdb to 2016 to 2017). Libraries were constructed by the immunoSEQ multiplex PCR assay. For the multiplex PCR, a mixture combining 60 forward primers for TCR Vbeta segments and 13 reverse primers for TCR Jbeta segments was used. Sourced from immuneACCESS, this table was stored by TCRdb with only in-frame sequences that have V and J called. A share of the clones is absent; for the studies checked, an unresolved V gene accounts for under half, and the remainder has no known explanation. In this sample the table shows around 130,000 clones, about 81% of which occur a single time. Jointly, the top ten make up around 6.4% of the sample. The sequenced sample was PBMCs. Receptors originate from a woman aged 35 to 49 in good health and CMV-seropositive.

A remark on this clone: The identical CDR3 is also encoded by other nucleotide sequences in the sample. This rearrangement joins TRBV28 to TRBJ1-1, with D possibly being TRBD1 (6 bases). CDR3 size: 19 residues. Germline values: CDR1 MDHEN, CDR2 SYDVKM. Trimming removed 7 bases at V and 3 bases at J, with 30 bases between. CDR3 residues: CASTTKNPQGAVMDTEAFF. The CDR3 DNA sequence: TGTGCCAGCACCACCAAAAACCCACAGGGAGCCGTTATGGACACTGAAGCTTTCTTT.

The rearrangement uses TRBV5-4 and TRBJ2-1; TRBD2 matches at 9 bases. The length of the CDR3 is 19 residues. V trimming: 3 bases; J trimming: 8 bases; junction bases outside the gene matches: 21. The germline V gene has CDR1 SGHNT and CDR2 YYREEE (reference sequence). The CDR3 is CASSSPGGGGRGGGDEQFF. CDR3 in DNA: TGTGCCAGCAGCTCCCCTGGGGGGGGCGGGAGGGGGGGAGGGGATGAGCAGTTCTTC. The full variable domain, rest sourced from reference TRBV5-4 and TRBJ2-1, is ETGVTQSPTHLIKTRGQQVTLRCSSQSGHNTVSWYQQALGQGPQFIFQYYREEENGRGNFPPRFSGLQFPNYSSELNVNALELDDSALYLCASSSPGGGGRGGGDEQFFGPGTRLTVL.

The chain recombines TRBV19 with TRBJ2-4; TRBD2 matches at 11 bases. This CDR3 has 14 residues. Looked up from germline, CDR1 is LNHDA and CDR2 is SQIVND (reference sequence). J lost 3 bases, V lost 6 bases, and 1 base had no gene match. The CDR3 nucleotides read TGTGCCAGTAGACTAGCGGGGGTCAAAAACATTCAGTACTTC. Residues: CASRLAGVKNIQYF. Variable domain in full (rest from reference TRBV19 and TRBJ2-4): DGGITQSPKYLFRKEGQNVTLSCEQNLNHDAMYWYRQDPGQGLRLIYYSQIVNDFQKGDIAEGYSVSREKKESFPLTVTSAQKNPTAFYLCASRLAGVKNIQYFGAGTRLSVL.

The chain employs TRBV6-1 and TRBJ1-4, with 8 bases aligning to TRBD1. V trimming: 4 bases; J trimming: 6 bases; junction bases outside the gene matches: 4. CDR3 length: 14 amino acids. CDR1 and CDR2 from the germline V gene are MNHNS and SASEGT. For the CDR3, the DNA is TGTGCCAGCAGTGTAATGACAGGGGATGAAAAACTGTTTTTT. Protein: CASSVMTGDEKLFF.

This sequence joins TRBV4-1 and TRBJ1-4, with 8 positions matching TRBD1. Germline V CDR1 and CDR2: MGHRA, YSYEKL. V lost 1 base to trimming and J lost 11 bases; unmatched junction nucleotides: 12. This CDR3 spans 16 amino acids. The CDR3, as DNA: TGCGCCAGCAGCCAAGTAGATGGGACAGGCTTTAGTAAACTGTTTTTT. Protein product: CASSQVDGTGFSKLFF.

This clone has a single count. J is TRBJ2-7 and V is TRBV29-1; unclear D gene. V was clipped by 5 bases and J by 5 bases, with 7 bases between them. The CDR3 contains 10 residues. Germline CDR1 and CDR2: SQVTM and ANQGSEA. In DNA, the CDR3 is TGCAGCGTTTTTTTCGACGAGCAGTACTTC. It translates to CSVFFDEQYF.

This clone was observed a few times. The chain is built from TRBV7-9 and TRBJ2-1, with D maybe TRBD2 (5 bases). Trimming took off 5 bases at V and 4 bases at J, with 12 bases between the two ends. The CDR3 totals 14 residues. Germline lookup yields CDR1 SEHNR and CDR2 FQNEAQ (reference sequence). CDR3 residues: CASSRTSLYNEQFF. The CDR3 DNA reads TGTGCCAGCAGCCGTACTAGTTTATACAATGAGCAGTTCTTC.

This sequence joins TRBV15 and TRBJ1-5, with TRBD1 matching 8 bases. The CDR3 contains 16 residues. Unmatched junction bases numbered 4, after V lost 0 bases and J lost 3 bases. Germline V CDR1 and CDR2: LNHNV, YYDKDF (reference sequence). In DNA, the CDR3 is TGTGCCACCAGCAGAGAGGGACAGGCGTTCAATCAGCCCCAGCATTTT. Its translation is CATSREGQAFNQPQHF.

This chain connects TRBV7-9 to TRBJ1-4, with D tentatively TRBD1 (6 bases). V lost 5 bases, J lost 2 bases, and 15 bases lay in between. This CDR3 contains 16 residues. CDR1 and CDR2 (germline): SEHNR, FQNEAQ (reference sequence). The CDR3 DNA sequence: TGTGCCAGCAGCCGCGGGGGCGAAATGACTAATGAAAAACTGTTTTTT. Its translation is CASSRGGEMTNEKLFF.

The V call is TRBV4-1, the J call TRBJ2-2, with 9 bases lining up with TRBD2. CDR1 and CDR2 (germline): MGHRA, YSYEKL. V was clipped by 4 bases and J by 5 bases; unmatched bases: 11. The CDR3 covers 17 residues. The CDR3 protein is CASSLGVAGVGTGELFF. The CDR3 DNA reads TGCGCCAGCAGCCTTGGGGTAGCGGGAGTAGGGACCGGGGAGCTGTTTTTT.

J is TRBJ1-5 and V is TRBV21-1. TRBV21-1 is flagged as a pseudogene. The CDR3 totals 16 residues. The DNA of the CDR3 is TGTGCCAGCAGCAAAGGTCGGGGTTGTAGCAATCAGCCCCAGCATTTT. Encoded protein: CASSKGRGCSNQPQHF.

J is TRBJ2-2 and V is TRBV6-5; TRBD1 agrees at 9 bases. Losses at the gene ends were 5 bases for V and 2 bases for J; bases not matched to a gene: 3. The CDR3 sequence is 15 residues long. CDR1 and CDR2 from the germline V gene are MNHEY and SVGAGI. CDR3 sequence reads: CASSPDRGNTGELFF. CDR3 nucleotide sequence: TGTGCCAGCAGTCCGGACAGGGGAAACACCGGGGAGCTGTTTTTT.

The chain is built from TRBV2 and TRBJ2-7, with D perhaps matching TRBD1 (6 bases). The CDR3 consists of 13 residues. V was clipped by 1 base and J by 5 bases, with 9 bases between them. Germline V gene lookup returns CDR1 SNHLY and CDR2 FYNNEI. The CDR3 region is CASSEGSGDEQYF. Here the CDR3 DNA reads TGTGCCAGCAGTGAAGGATCAGGGGACGAGCAGTACTTC.

The CDR3, as DNA: TGTGCCAGCAGCTTTCCGGGACAGGGGGTCAATGAGCAGTTCTTC. Translated: CASSFPGQGVNEQFF. The genes are TRBV7-3 and TRBJ2-1; TRBD1 matches at 11 bases. V lost 3 bases and J lost 6; bases outside the gene matches: 4. The length of the CDR3 is 15 residues. The germline gives CDR1 SGHTA, CDR2 FQGTGA.

The genes are TRBV5-4 and TRBJ1-1, with D maybe TRBD1 (6 bases). The CDR3 loop spans 15 amino acids. The germline gives CDR1 SGHNT, CDR2 YYREEE (reference sequence). Trimming took off 4 bases at V and 2 bases at J, with 15 bases between the two ends. For the CDR3, the DNA is TGTGCCAGCAGCCATTCGAAGGGGACAAACACTGAAGCTTTCTTT. Amino acids: CASSHSKGTNTEAFF.